This T cell receptor (beta chain) is drawn from a study of T-cell memory formation after mild COVID-19. Turning to the study itself: Largely donor-specific sequence clusters came from a couple of donors.

The CDR3 runs 17 residues. V shed 5 bases and J shed 0 bases, with 17 bases lying between them. Germline CDR1 is SGHTA and CDR2 is FQGTGA. Study results and limitations: From day 15 to 85, contracting clones were balanced between CD4 and CD8, whereas later expanders leaned toward CD4+.

A 5'RACE reaction primed in the constant segment made cDNA libraries of TCR alpha and TCR beta, and these carried sample barcodes and UMIs. MiXCR, applied by TCRdb to the 5' RACE reads, yields one record per CDR3 protein. Here the sample spans about 35,000 distinct CDR3 sequences, more than 20% being singletons. This clonotype was observed many times. Its antigen is undetermined. This TCR came from an adult who had mild COVID-19 (a few samples of this study predate the infection). Cell type and time point are not known. Material: PBMCs or a T cell subset sorted from them (not recorded which). The chain couples TRBV7-3 to TRBJ2-1, with D possibly being TRBD1 (6 bases). The CDR3 is CASSHTTGPSSYNEQFF. As DNA, the CDR3 is TGTGCCAGCAGCCACACGACAGGTCCCAGCTCCTACAATGAGCAGTTCTTC.